What follows are 24 T cell receptor beta chains derived from one specimen sequenced in a study of cytomegalovirus exposure and HLA in healthy donors. The PCR used 60 Vbeta and 13 Jbeta primers. Using immunoSEQ multiplex PCR, the repertoire was profiled, and TCRdb retains in-frame clones only, with some absent. The sample has approximately 97,000 clones, 70% to 80% seen once; the top ten hold approximately 3.3%. Sequencing input: PBMCs. The receptors here all came from a male donor in good health and CMV-seropositive.

This clone was seen only a few times. This sequence joins TRBV4-3 and TRBJ1-3; D ambiguous. V was shortened by 1 base and J by 3 bases, with 7 bases between the two germline ends. The CDR3 consists of 14 residues. CDR1 and CDR2 (germline): LGHNA, YSLEER. Here the CDR3 DNA reads TGCGCCAGCAGCCAAGTGGCAGGTGGAAACACCATATATTTT. This gives the protein CASSQVAGGNTIYF.

The rearrangement joins TRBV9 to TRBJ2-3; TRBD2 matches at 9 bases. This CDR3 spans 14 amino acids. The J segment lost 3 bases and the V segment lost 3 bases, leaving 2 bases of the junction unmatched. Germline CDR1 and CDR2: SGDLS and YYNGEE. This CDR3 reads CASSGSGGTDTQYF. CDR3 DNA: TGTGCCAGCAGCGGTAGCGGGGGAACAGATACGCAGTATTTT.

This clone came up once. The genes are TRBV25-1 and TRBJ2-7; TRBD1 might be the D (6 bases). The CDR3 is made up of 16 amino acids. With 1 base removed from V and 1 base from J, the gap between germline ends came to 14 bases. From germline, CDR1 is MGHDK and CDR2 SYGVNS. CDR3: CASSESPGQGSYEQYF. CDR3 DNA: TGTGCCAGCAGTGAATCCCCGGGACAAGGGTCCTACGAGCAGTACTTC.

V and J are TRBV5-1 and TRBJ1-1; no reliable D call. The CDR3 length is 16 residues. The ends were cut back, 2 bases at V and 1 base at J, with 15 bases in the middle. CDR1 and CDR2 (germline): SGHRS, YFSETQ. The CDR3 nucleotides are TGCGCCAGCAGCTTAAGACTAAGTTCCTCGAACACTGAAGCTTTCTTT. Its protein is CASSLRLSSSNTEAFF. Drawing the rest from reference TRBV5-1 and TRBJ1-1, the complete variable domain is KAGVTQTPRYLIKTRGQQVTLSCSPISGHRSVSWYQQTPGQGLQFLFEYFSETQRNKGNFPGRFSGRQFSNSRSEMNVSTLELGDSALYLCASSLRLSSSNTEAFFGQGTRLTVV.

The V and J genes are TRBV2 and TRBJ2-1, with TRBD1 identical over 8 bases. V lost 6 bases, J lost 0 bases, and 4 bases stayed unmatched. Per germline, CDR1 SNHLY and CDR2 FYNNEI. This CDR3 is 15 amino acids long. CDR3 nucleotides: TGTGCCAGCAGGGGACAGGCGAGCTCCTACAATGAGCAGTTCTTC. It encodes CASRGQASSYNEQFF.

The chain is built from TRBV13 and TRBJ2-1; TRBD2 agrees at 10 bases. This CDR3 contains 16 residues. V shed 5 bases, J shed 6 bases, and the junction held 10 bases outside the gene matches. The germline gives CDR1 PRHDT, CDR2 FYEKMQ (reference sequence). The CDR3 spells CASSARTSGRFNEQFF. The CDR3 DNA reads as TGTGCCAGCAGCGCTCGGACTAGCGGAAGGTTCAATGAGCAGTTCTTC. Variable domain in full (rest from reference TRBV13 and TRBJ2-1): AAGVIQSPRHLIKEKRETATLKCYPIPRHDTVYWYQQGPGQDPQFLISFYEKMQSDKGSIPDRFSAQQFSDYHSELNMSSLELGDSALYFCASSARTSGRFNEQFFGPGTRLTVL.

J is TRBJ2-7 and V is TRBV29-1, with 7 bases aligning to TRBD1. V lost 3 bases and J lost 0; bases outside the gene matches: 5. Germline CDR1 and CDR2: SQVTM and ANQGSEA. The CDR3 consists of 14 residues. CDR3 residues: CSVEVRGNSYEQYF. In nucleotides, the CDR3 is TGCAGCGTTGAGGTCAGGGGGAACTCCTACGAGCAGTACTTC.

CDR3 DNA: TGTGCCAGCAGCTTGGATTCACAGGGGCCCCGCACAGATACGCAGTATTTT. It translates to CASSLDSQGPRTDTQYF. J is TRBJ2-3 and V is TRBV5-4; 7 bases are shared with TRBD1. CDR1 and CDR2 from the germline V gene are SGHNT and YYREEE (reference sequence). The CDR3 runs to 17 residues. The J segment lost 1 base and the V segment lost 0 bases, leaving 8 bases of the junction unmatched.

This clone was detected only a few times. V and J are TRBV7-2 and TRBJ1-3; D gene unclear. This CDR3 has 13 residues. V lost 5 bases to trimming and J lost 1 base, with 6 bases between them. Looked up from germline, CDR1 is SGHTA and CDR2 is FQGNSA. CDR3 sequence reads: CASSSLSGNTIYF. The CDR3 region has the DNA TGTGCCAGCAGCAGTCTATCTGGAAACACCATATATTTT.

This sequence joins TRBV11-2 and TRBJ2-7, with 7 bases matching TRBD1. CDR3 size: 12 residues. Germline V lookup: CDR1 SGHAT, CDR2 FQNNGV. The V gene end was trimmed by 4 bases and the J gene end by 7 bases; junction bases not matched to a gene: 4. The CDR3 DNA sequence: TGTGCCAGCAGCTCGACAGGGCTAGAGCAGTACTTC. It specifies CASSSTGLEQYF.

This rearrangement joins TRBV27 to TRBJ2-7; D is uncertain. From germline, CDR1 is MNHEY and CDR2 SMNVEV (reference sequence). The CDR3 is 16 residues long. V lost 1 base and J 0 bases, leaving 13 bases between the germline ends. CDR3 sequence: CASSLLGDGVSYEQYF. The CDR3 DNA reads TGTGCCAGCAGTTTATTGGGCGACGGTGTCTCCTACGAGCAGTACTTC.

Only one count was recorded for this clone. Germline and junction disagree at one end, which may indicate a read error. This specimen includes other DNA sequences encoding the same CDR3. The rearrangement uses TRBV5-1 and TRBJ1-5; 8 bases map to TRBD1. Germline loops: CDR1 SGHRS, CDR2 YFSETQ. The CDR3 spans 14 residues. CDR3 residues: CASSPGQGNQPQHF. The CDR3 nucleotides read TGCGCCAGCAGCCCCGGACAGGGCAACCAGCCCCAGCATTTT.

This clone was seen more than once but under ten times. The rearrangement joins TRBV6-5 to TRBJ1-1; TRBD1 matches 7 bases. The CDR3 length is 15 residues. In germline, CDR1 is MNHEY, CDR2 SVGAGI. V trimming: 0 bases; J trimming: 5 bases; junction bases outside the gene matches: 6. In nucleotides, the CDR3 is TGTGCCAGCAGTTACTCAGGACAGGTGGGAACTGAAGCTTTCTTT. Protein product: CASSYSGQVGTEAFF.

V gene TRBV7-3 combines with J gene TRBJ2-1; the D gene is possibly TRBD2 (6 bases). With 5 bases removed from V and 8 bases from J, the gap between germline ends came to 10 bases. The length of the CDR3 is 12 residues. Germline V gives CDR1 SGHTA, CDR2 FQGTGA. CDR3 protein: CASSLGEDEQFF. CDR3 sequence (DNA): TGTGCCAGCAGCCTAGGGGAGGATGAGCAGTTCTTC.

The V gene is TRBV5-6, the J gene TRBJ1-2; D is perhaps TRBD1 (6 bases). The germline V gene encodes CDR1 SGHDT and CDR2 YYEEEE. Trimming pared 0 bases from V and 4 bases from J, leaving 10 bases between. The CDR3 is made up of 14 amino acids. The CDR3 sequence is CASSLVQGSYGYTF. CDR3 DNA: TGTGCCAGCAGCTTGGTTCAGGGGAGCTATGGCTACACCTTC. Looking up the rest from reference TRBV5-6 and TRBJ1-2 gives the full variable domain: DAGVTQSPTHLIKTRGQQVTLRCSPKSGHDTVSWYQQALGQGPQFIFQYYEEEERQRGNFPDRFSGHQFPNYSSELNVNALLLGDSALYLCASSLVQGSYGYTFGSGTRLTVV.

This clone was found a few times. The V gene is TRBV4-1, the J gene TRBJ1-1; D gene unclear. V was clipped by 4 bases and J by 5 bases, with 14 bases between them. The CDR3 spans 14 residues. Germline CDR1 reads MGHRA; CDR2 reads YSYEKL. The DNA of the CDR3 is TGCGCCAGCAGCCCGTCCTACCCTAGGACTGAAGCTTTCTTT. Protein sequence: CASSPSYPRTEAFF.

The chain carries TRBV6-5 and TRBJ2-7, with 7 positions matching TRBD1. Germline V gives CDR1 MNHEY, CDR2 SVGAGI. The J segment lost 0 bases and the V segment lost 5 bases, leaving 4 bases of the junction unmatched. The CDR3 is made up of 14 amino acids. The CDR3, as DNA: TGTGCCAGCAGTAGGACAGGTGCCTCCTACGAGCAGTACTTC. Residues: CASSRTGASYEQYF.

The rearrangement joins TRBV30 to TRBJ1-2; 8 positions agree with TRBD1. Germline values: CDR1 GTSNPN, CDR2 SVGIG (reference sequence). Unmatched junction bases numbered 6, after V lost 1 base and J lost 2 bases. The CDR3 is made up of 15 amino acids. CDR3 in DNA: TGTGCCTGGAGTGGTGGACAGGGCGGGAACTATGGCTACACCTTC. Protein sequence: CAWSGGQGGNYGYTF.

The chain has TRBV4-1 and TRBJ2-2; 8 bases line up with TRBD1. In germline, CDR1 is MGHRA, CDR2 YSYEKL. V lost 4 bases, J lost 3 bases, and 4 bases stayed unmatched. This CDR3 is 15 amino acids long. Here the CDR3 reads CASSRATGDTGELFF. DNA for the CDR3: TGCGCCAGCAGCCGCGCGACAGGGGACACCGGGGAGCTGTTTTTT.

This chain connects TRBV6-5 to TRBJ1-6; 8 nucleotides match TRBD1. The V segment lost 2 bases and the J segment 9 bases; nucleotides outside the gene matches: 6. Germline V lookup: CDR1 MNHEY, CDR2 SVGAGI. This CDR3 has 15 residues. CDR3 DNA: TGTGCCAGCAGTTACAAAGTGCAGGGGGCTTCACCCCTCCACTTT. This translates into CASSYKVQGASPLHF.

The CDR3 coding sequence is TGTGCCAGCAGTGTAGAACAGGGCGGCGGCTACACCTTC. Its translation is CASSVEQGGGYTF. The genes are TRBV6-4 and TRBJ1-2, with D maybe TRBD1 (6 bases). Germline V lookup: CDR1 MRHNA, CDR2 SNTAGT. The CDR3 is 13 amino acids. V shed 4 bases and J shed 8 bases, with 14 bases lying between them.

The chain uses TRBV15 and TRBJ1-5; no firm D call. The CDR3 has 15 residues. Trimming took 0 bases from V and 1 from J, leaving 7 bases between them. Germline V gene data show CDR1 as LNHNV and CDR2 as YYDKDF (reference sequence). This CDR3 reads CATSRDQFSNQPQHF. Here the CDR3 DNA reads TGTGCCACCAGCAGAGACCAATTCAGCAATCAGCCCCAGCATTTT. The full variable domain, with the rest looked up from reference TRBV15 and TRBJ1-5, is DAMVIQNPRYQVTQFGKPVTLSCSQTLNHNVMYWYQQKSSQAPKLLFHYYDKDFNNEADTPDNFQSRRPNTSFCFLDIRSPGLGDTAMYLCATSRDQFSNQPQHFGDGTRLSIL.

The chain recombines TRBV6-6 with TRBJ2-3, with 9 bases identical to TRBD2. The CDR3 is 15 amino acids. CDR1 is MNHNY, CDR2 SVGAGI, per germline (reference sequence). Trimming removed 5 bases from V and 2 bases from J; junction bases left unmatched: 5. The CDR3 spells CASSPLAGSTDTQYF. CDR3 coding DNA: TGTGCCAGCAGTCCCCTAGCGGGGTCCACAGATACGCAGTATTTT.

The chain recombines TRBV5-6 with TRBJ2-4, with 7 bases matching TRBD1. Trimming removed 2 bases from V and 8 bases from J; junction bases left unmatched: 7. The CDR3 has 14 amino acids. Looked up from germline, CDR1 is SGHDT and CDR2 is YYEEEE. CDR3 in DNA: TGTGCCAGCAGCTTTGGTCAGGGGGAAGACATTCAGTACTTC. This translates into CASSFGQGEDIQYF.